These T cell receptor beta chains were read from a single sample in a study of T cell responses to AZD1222 COVID-19 vaccine. TCRdb's copy holds only in-frame clones and misses some; the assay was immunoSEQ multiplex PCR. This sample yields more than 85,000 clones, of which around 85% are seen a single time; approximately 15% belongs to the top ten. Sample: peripheral blood, taken 28 days after the second AZD1222 dose. The receptors derive from an adult who received the AZD1222 COVID-19 vaccine. The CDR3 runs from the conserved cysteine through the conserved F or W. The D gene is left open where the match is weak. The size entry is marked missing in some rows and otherwise reads once, few, many or a size class.

d_call: NA
clone_size: NA
j_call: TRBJ2-4
v_call: TRBV6-5
cdr3_nt: TGTGCCAGCAGCACTAGTCGAGGGGCCAAAAACATTCAGTACTTC
cdr3_aa: CASSTSRGAKNIQYF

d_call: NA
clone_size: NA
j_call: TRBJ2-3
v_call: TRBV5-1
cdr3_nt: TGCGCCAGCAGCTTGGCCGTTGGGGACACAGATACGCAGTATTTT
cdr3_aa: CASSLAVGDTDTQYF

d_call: TRBD2
clone_size: NA
j_call: TRBJ2-5
v_call: TRBV3-1/TRBV3-2
cdr3_nt: TGTGCCAGCAGCCAAGATTTTGGGGGACTAGCGGGACAAGAGACCCAGTACTTC
cdr3_aa: CASSQDFGGLAGQETQYF

d_call: TRBD1
clone_size: few
j_call: TRBJ2-2
v_call: TRBV6-2/TRBV6-3
cdr3_nt: TGTGCCAGCAGTTACAGGGGACAGACAAACACCGGGGAGCTGTTTTTT
cdr3_aa: CASSYRGQTNTGELFF

d_call: TRBD2
clone_size: NA
j_call: TRBJ2-1
v_call: TRBV5-4
cdr3_nt: TGTGCCAGCAGCTTGTTCTCTCGCGGCGGGAGTTTCGATGAGCAGTTCTTC
cdr3_aa: CASSLFSRGGSFDEQFF

d_call: NA
clone_size: NA
j_call: TRBJ2-1
v_call: TRBV18
cdr3_nt: TGTGCCAGCTCACCAATCTCCTACAATGAGCAGTTCTTC
cdr3_aa: CASSPISYNEQFF

d_call: NA
clone_size: NA
j_call: TRBJ1-3
v_call: TRBV29-1
cdr3_nt: TGCAGCGTTGTTGATGATCCCTCTGGAAACACCATATATTTT
cdr3_aa: CSVVDDPSGNTIYF

d_call: NA
clone_size: NA
j_call: TRBJ2-2
v_call: TRBV6-5
cdr3_nt: TGTGCCACCTCGGGGGACACCGGGGAGCTGTTTTTT
cdr3_aa: CATSGDTGELFF

d_call: NA
clone_size: NA
j_call: TRBJ2-3
v_call: TRBV29-1
cdr3_nt: TGCAGCGTTGGCGGGTTCACAGATACGCAGTATTTT
cdr3_aa: CSVGGFTDTQYF

d_call: NA
clone_size: few
j_call: TRBJ1-2
v_call: TRBV18
cdr3_nt: TGTGCCAGCTCGCCTCAGGCTGGGGAAGGCTACACCTTC
cdr3_aa: CASSPQAGEGYTF

d_call: NA
clone_size: NA
j_call: TRBJ2-5
v_call: TRBV7-2
cdr3_nt: TGTGCCAGCAGCTTAGCGATCGGGCCCGGTGAGACCCAGTACTTC
cdr3_aa: CASSLAIGPGETQYF

d_call: NA
clone_size: NA
j_call: TRBJ1-3
v_call: TRBV5-6
cdr3_nt: TGTGCCAGCAGCCAAGACACCAGCTCTGGAAACACCATATATTTT
cdr3_aa: CASSQDTSSGNTIYF

d_call: NA
clone_size: NA
j_call: TRBJ2-7
v_call: TRBV2
cdr3_nt: TGTGCCAGCCGCCGGGATCCCTCCTACGAGCAGTACTTC
cdr3_aa: CASRRDPSYEQYF

d_call: NA
clone_size: once
j_call: TRBJ1-2
v_call: TRBV28
cdr3_nt: TGTGCCAGCAGTTTAGTCGGGGGCTCGGAAGGCTACACCTTC
cdr3_aa: CASSLVGGSEGYTF

d_call: TRBD1
clone_size: few
j_call: TRBJ2-3
v_call: TRBV9
cdr3_nt: TGTGCCAGCAGCGACGGGACAGTCACAGATACGCAGTATTTT
cdr3_aa: CASSDGTVTDTQYF

d_call: NA
clone_size: NA
j_call: TRBJ1-5
v_call: TRBV19
cdr3_nt: TGTGCCAGTAGTATCGGGGGAGTGGGGAATCAGCCCCAGCATTTT
cdr3_aa: CASSIGGVGNQPQHF

d_call: TRBD1
clone_size: NA
j_call: TRBJ2-7
v_call: TRBV7-9
cdr3_nt: TGTGCCAGCAGATCCGGGACAGCTAACTACGAGCAGTACTTC
cdr3_aa: CASRSGTANYEQYF

d_call: NA
clone_size: NA
j_call: TRBJ1-5
v_call: TRBV5-5
cdr3_nt: TGTGCCAGCAGCTTGCGGGGGCTTAGCAATCAGCCCCAGCATTTT
cdr3_aa: CASSLRGLSNQPQHF

d_call: NA
clone_size: NA
j_call: TRBJ2-7
v_call: TRBV27
cdr3_nt: TGTGCCAGCAGTTTAGGAGGATCCTACGAGCAGTACTTC
cdr3_aa: CASSLGGSYEQYF

d_call: NA
clone_size: NA
j_call: TRBJ1-2
v_call: TRBV29-1
cdr3_nt: TGCAGCGTCGGACGGTCTGACTATGGCTACACCTTC
cdr3_aa: CSVGRSDYGYTF

d_call: TRBD1
clone_size: NA
j_call: TRBJ1-2
v_call: TRBV11-3
cdr3_nt: TGTGCCAGCAGCAACCGGGACAGTATCTATGGCTACACCTTC
cdr3_aa: CASSNRDSIYGYTF

d_call: TRBD1
clone_size: NA
j_call: TRBJ1-2
v_call: TRBV30
cdr3_nt: TGTGCCTGGAGTGTTAGGTGGGACAGCAATGGCTACACCTTC
cdr3_aa: CAWSVRWDSNGYTF

d_call: NA
clone_size: NA
j_call: TRBJ2-7
v_call: TRBV7-3
cdr3_nt: TGTGCCAGCAGCTTAACGAGTTCCAGGGTTTTCTACGAGCAGTACTTC
cdr3_aa: CASSLTSSRVFYEQYF

d_call: NA
clone_size: once
j_call: TRBJ1-2
v_call: TRBV7-8
cdr3_nt: TGTGCCAGCAGCCTAGAAGGGTATGGCTACACCTTC
cdr3_aa: CASSLEGYGYTF

d_call: NA
clone_size: few
j_call: TRBJ1-1
v_call: TRBV18
cdr3_nt: TGTGCCAGCTCACCACCCAAGGCCGTTGCTGGGGCTTTCTTT
cdr3_aa: CASSPPKAVAGAFF

d_call: NA
clone_size: NA
j_call: TRBJ1-2
v_call: TRBV19
cdr3_nt: TGTGCCAGTAGTATTTTGGACCAGGGGCTCGGAGGCTACACCTTC
cdr3_aa: CASSILDQGLGGYTF

d_call: TRBD1
clone_size: NA
j_call: TRBJ1-1
v_call: TRBV7-3
cdr3_nt: TGTGCCAGCAGCGCGGGACAGCTAAACACTGAAGCTTTCTTT
cdr3_aa: CASSAGQLNTEAFF

d_call: NA
clone_size: few
j_call: TRBJ1-2
v_call: TRBV20-1
cdr3_nt: TGCAGTGCTAGAGACCGACGCGGCTACACCTTC
cdr3_aa: CSARDRRGYTF

d_call: NA
clone_size: NA
j_call: TRBJ1-6
v_call: TRBV6-5
cdr3_nt: TGTGCCAGCAGGACTCTTGGGGGAGGAGGGTCACCCCTCCACTTT
cdr3_aa: CASRTLGGGGSPLHF

d_call: TRBD1
clone_size: NA
j_call: TRBJ2-2
v_call: TRBV7-2
cdr3_nt: TGTGCCAGCAGCTCGGACAGGGGTAGGATCGGGGAGCTGTTTTTT
cdr3_aa: CASSSDRGRIGELFF

d_call: NA
clone_size: NA
j_call: TRBJ1-1
v_call: TRBV19
cdr3_nt: TGTGCCAGTAGTCAAAATGGAAAAGGTGAAGCTTTCTTT
cdr3_aa: CASSQNGKGEAFF

d_call: NA
clone_size: once
j_call: TRBJ1-1
v_call: TRBV2
cdr3_nt: TGTGCCAGCAGATACTTCACTGAGGAAGCTTTCTTT
cdr3_aa: CASRYFTEEAFF

d_call: TRBD1
clone_size: NA
j_call: TRBJ1-1
v_call: TRBV2
cdr3_nt: TGTGCCAGCAGTGGGGACAGGATGACCCCTGAAGCTTTCTTT
cdr3_aa: CASSGDRMTPEAFF

d_call: TRBD1
clone_size: NA
j_call: TRBJ2-3
v_call: TRBV18
cdr3_nt: TGTGCCAGCGCTACAGGGGGCACAGATACGCAGTATTTT
cdr3_aa: CASATGGTDTQYF

d_call: NA
clone_size: NA
j_call: TRBJ1-3
v_call: TRBV7-2
cdr3_nt: TGTGCCAGCAGCTTAGTTGGGTTCTCTGGAAACACCATATATTTT
cdr3_aa: CASSLVGFSGNTIYF

d_call: TRBD2
clone_size: NA
j_call: TRBJ2-2
v_call: TRBV10-3
cdr3_nt: TGTGCCATCGGCAGCGGGAGTTCCACCGGGGAGCTGTTTTTT
cdr3_aa: CAIGSGSSTGELFF

d_call: TRBD1
clone_size: once
j_call: TRBJ1-1
v_call: TRBV2
cdr3_nt: TGTGCCAGCAGGGAAACTCCGGGACAGGGGCCCGAAGCTTTCTTT
cdr3_aa: CASRETPGQGPEAFF

d_call: TRBD1
clone_size: NA
j_call: TRBJ1-2
v_call: TRBV12-3/TRBV12-4
cdr3_nt: TGTGCCAGCAGCAGACAGGGGGATGGCTACACCTTC
cdr3_aa: CASSRQGDGYTF

d_call: NA
clone_size: NA
j_call: TRBJ2-6
v_call: TRBV18
cdr3_nt: TGTGCCAGCTCACCACGGTCGGGGGTAACCTTCTCGGTAACCCTCCGAGGGGCCAACGTCCTGACTTTC
cdr3_aa: CASSPRSGVTFSVTLRGANVLTF

d_call: NA
clone_size: NA
j_call: TRBJ1-5
v_call: TRBV6-6
cdr3_nt: TGTGCCAGCAGTTTACGCAGGGGTCAGCCCCAGCATTTT
cdr3_aa: CASSLRRGQPQHF

d_call: TRBD1
clone_size: NA
j_call: TRBJ1-2
v_call: TRBV19
cdr3_nt: TGTGCCAGTATCCTGCCCCAACGGGACAGGGGTTCTTGGGGCTACACCTTC
cdr3_aa: CASILPQRDRGSWGYTF

d_call: TRBD1
clone_size: NA
j_call: TRBJ1-1
v_call: TRBV5-4
cdr3_nt: TGTGCCAGCAGCCCCACAGGGGGCGAGTACGACACTGAAGCTTTCTTT
cdr3_aa: CASSPTGGEYDTEAFF